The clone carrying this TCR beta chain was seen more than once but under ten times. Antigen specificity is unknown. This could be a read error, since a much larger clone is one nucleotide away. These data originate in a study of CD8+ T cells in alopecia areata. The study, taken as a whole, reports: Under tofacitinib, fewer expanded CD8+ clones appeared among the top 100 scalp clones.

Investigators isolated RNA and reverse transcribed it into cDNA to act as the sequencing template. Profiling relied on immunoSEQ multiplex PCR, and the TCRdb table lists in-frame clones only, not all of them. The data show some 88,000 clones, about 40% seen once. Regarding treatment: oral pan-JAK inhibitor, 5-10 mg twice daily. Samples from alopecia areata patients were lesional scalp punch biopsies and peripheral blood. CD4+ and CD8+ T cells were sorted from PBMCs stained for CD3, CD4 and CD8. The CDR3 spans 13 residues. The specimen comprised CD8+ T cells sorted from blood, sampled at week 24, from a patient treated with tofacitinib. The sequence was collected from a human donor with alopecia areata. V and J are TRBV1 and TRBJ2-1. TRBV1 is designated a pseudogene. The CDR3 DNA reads TGCGCCAGCAGCCAAGAGGGTTCCAATGAGCAGTTCTTC. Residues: CASSQEGSNEQFF.